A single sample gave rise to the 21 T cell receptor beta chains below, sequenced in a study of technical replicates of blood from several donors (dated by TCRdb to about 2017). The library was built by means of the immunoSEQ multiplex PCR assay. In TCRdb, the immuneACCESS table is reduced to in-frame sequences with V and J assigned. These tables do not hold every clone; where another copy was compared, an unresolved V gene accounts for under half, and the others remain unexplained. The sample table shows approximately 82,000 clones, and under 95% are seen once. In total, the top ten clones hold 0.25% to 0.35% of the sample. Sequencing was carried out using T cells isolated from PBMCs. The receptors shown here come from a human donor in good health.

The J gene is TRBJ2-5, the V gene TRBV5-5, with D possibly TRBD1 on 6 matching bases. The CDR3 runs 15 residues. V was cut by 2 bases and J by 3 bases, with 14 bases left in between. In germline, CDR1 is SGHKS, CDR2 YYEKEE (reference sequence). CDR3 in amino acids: CASSFGGHRKETQYF. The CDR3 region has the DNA TGTGCCAGCAGCTTTGGGGGACACAGGAAAGAGACCCAGTACTTC.

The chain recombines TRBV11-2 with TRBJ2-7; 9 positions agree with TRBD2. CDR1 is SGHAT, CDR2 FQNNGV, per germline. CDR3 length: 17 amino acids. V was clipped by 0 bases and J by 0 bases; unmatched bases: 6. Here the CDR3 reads CASSLELAGSRSYEQYF. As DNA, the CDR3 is TGTGCCAGCAGCTTAGAGCTAGCGGGGTCTCGCTCCTACGAGCAGTACTTC. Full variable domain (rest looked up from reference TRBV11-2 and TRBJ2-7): EAGVAQSPRYKIIEKRQSVAFWCNPISGHATLYWYQQILGQGPKLLIQFQNNGVVDDSQLPKDRFSAERLKGVDSTLKIQPAKLEDSAVYLCASSLELAGSRSYEQYFGPGTRLTVT.

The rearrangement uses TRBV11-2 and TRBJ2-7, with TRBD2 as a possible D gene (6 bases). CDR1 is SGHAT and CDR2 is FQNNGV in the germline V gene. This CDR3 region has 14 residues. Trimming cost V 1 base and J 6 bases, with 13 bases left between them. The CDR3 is CASSLVGPAGEQYF. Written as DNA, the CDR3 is TGTGCCAGCAGCTTAGTAGGCCCAGCGGGCGAGCAGTACTTC.

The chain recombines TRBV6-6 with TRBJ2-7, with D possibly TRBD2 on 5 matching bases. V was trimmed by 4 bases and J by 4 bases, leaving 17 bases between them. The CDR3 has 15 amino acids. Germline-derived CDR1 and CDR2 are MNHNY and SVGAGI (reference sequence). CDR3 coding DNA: TGTGCCAGCAGTTGGCTAGAGGGCCGTTTATACGAGCAGTACTTC. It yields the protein CASSWLEGRLYEQYF.

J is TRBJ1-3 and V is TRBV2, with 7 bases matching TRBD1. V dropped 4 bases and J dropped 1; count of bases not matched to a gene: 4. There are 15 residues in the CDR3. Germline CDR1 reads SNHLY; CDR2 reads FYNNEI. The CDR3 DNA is TGTGCCAGCAGTGGGAAGACAGGGTCTGGAAACACCATATATTTT. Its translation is CASSGKTGSGNTIYF.

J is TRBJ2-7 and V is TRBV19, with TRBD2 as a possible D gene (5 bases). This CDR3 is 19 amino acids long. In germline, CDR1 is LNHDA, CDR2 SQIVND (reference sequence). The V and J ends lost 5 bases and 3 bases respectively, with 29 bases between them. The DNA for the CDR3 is TGTGCCAGTAGTCTCCGTCACGTGGTTCCGGGGAAGGGCTACTACGAGCAGTACTTC. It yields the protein CASSLRHVVPGKGYYEQYF.

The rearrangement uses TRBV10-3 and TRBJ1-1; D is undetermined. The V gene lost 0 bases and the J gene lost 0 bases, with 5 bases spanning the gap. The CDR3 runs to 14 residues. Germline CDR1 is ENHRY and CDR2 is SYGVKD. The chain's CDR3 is CAISESAMNTEAFF. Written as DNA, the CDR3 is TGTGCCATCAGTGAGTCTGCTATGAACACTGAAGCTTTCTTT.

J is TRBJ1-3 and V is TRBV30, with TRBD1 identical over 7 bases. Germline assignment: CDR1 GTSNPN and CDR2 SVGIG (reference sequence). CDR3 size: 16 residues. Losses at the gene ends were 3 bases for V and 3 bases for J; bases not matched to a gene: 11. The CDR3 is CAWRRTGNLGGNTIYF. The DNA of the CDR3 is TGTGCCTGGAGGAGGACAGGAAACCTAGGTGGAAACACCATATATTTT.

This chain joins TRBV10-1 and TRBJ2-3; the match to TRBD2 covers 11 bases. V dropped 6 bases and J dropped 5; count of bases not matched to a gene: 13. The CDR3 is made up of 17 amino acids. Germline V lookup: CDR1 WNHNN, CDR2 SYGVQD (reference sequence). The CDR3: CASSSGVSGGAIDTQYF. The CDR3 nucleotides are TGCGCCAGCAGCTCGGGTGTTAGCGGGGGGGCCATAGATACGCAGTATTTT.

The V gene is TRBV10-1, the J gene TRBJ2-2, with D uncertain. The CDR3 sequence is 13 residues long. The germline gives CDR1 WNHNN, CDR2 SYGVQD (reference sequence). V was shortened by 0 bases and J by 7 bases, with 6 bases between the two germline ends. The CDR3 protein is CASSESGLGELFF. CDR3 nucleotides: TGCGCCAGCAGTGAGTCGGGCCTCGGGGAGCTGTTTTTT.

CDR3 nucleotides: TGTGCCAGCACCGCAGGGTATTCTCCCTACGAGCAGTACTTC. This encodes CASTAGYSPYEQYF. The chain couples TRBV7-9 to TRBJ2-7; perhaps TRBD1 as D (5 bases). CDR3 length: 14 amino acids. Germline CDR1 is SEHNR and CDR2 is FQNEAQ (reference sequence). The V and J ends lost 7 bases and 2 bases respectively, with 15 bases between them.

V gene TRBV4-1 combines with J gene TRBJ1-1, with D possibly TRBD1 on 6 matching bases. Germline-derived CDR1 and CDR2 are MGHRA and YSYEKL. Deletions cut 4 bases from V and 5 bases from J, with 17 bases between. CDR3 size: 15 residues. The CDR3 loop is CASSRGLALRTEAFF. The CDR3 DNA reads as TGCGCCAGCAGCCGGGGGCTCGCTCTACGGACTGAAGCTTTCTTT.

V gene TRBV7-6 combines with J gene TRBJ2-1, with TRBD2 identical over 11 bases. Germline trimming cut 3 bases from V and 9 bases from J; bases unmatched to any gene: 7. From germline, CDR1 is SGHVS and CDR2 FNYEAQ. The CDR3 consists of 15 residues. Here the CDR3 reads CASSFLAGGSGEQFF. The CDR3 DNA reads TGTGCCAGCAGCTTTCTAGCGGGAGGATCTGGTGAGCAGTTCTTC.

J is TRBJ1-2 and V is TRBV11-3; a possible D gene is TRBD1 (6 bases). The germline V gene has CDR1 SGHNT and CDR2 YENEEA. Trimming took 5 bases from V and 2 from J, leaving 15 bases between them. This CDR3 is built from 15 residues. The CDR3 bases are TGTGCCAGCAGCCACAGGGAAGCCCCAAACTATGGCTACACCTTC. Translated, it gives CASSHREAPNYGYTF.

DNA of the CDR3: TGTGCCAGCAGTTTTGACACGAACTTTGAGTACTTC. Translating it yields CASSFDTNFEYF. The chain has TRBV28 and TRBJ2-5; no clear D. This CDR3 is built from 12 residues. Trimming stripped 3 bases from V and 12 bases from J, with 14 bases between. Germline V gene sequence: CDR1 MDHEN, CDR2 SYDVKM.

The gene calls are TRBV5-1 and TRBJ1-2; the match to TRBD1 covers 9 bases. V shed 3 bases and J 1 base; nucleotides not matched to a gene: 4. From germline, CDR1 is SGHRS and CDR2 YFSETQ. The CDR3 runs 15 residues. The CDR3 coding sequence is TGCGCCAGCAGCTCAACAGGGGGCGTTAACTATGGCTACACCTTC. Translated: CASSSTGGVNYGYTF.

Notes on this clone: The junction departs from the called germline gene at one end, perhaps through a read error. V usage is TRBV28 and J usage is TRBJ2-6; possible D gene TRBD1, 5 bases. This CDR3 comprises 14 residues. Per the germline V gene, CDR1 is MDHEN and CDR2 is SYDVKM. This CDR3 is CASSFARQPFRMAF. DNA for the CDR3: TGTGCCAGCAGTTTCGCCCGACAGCCTTTCCGTATGGCTTTC.

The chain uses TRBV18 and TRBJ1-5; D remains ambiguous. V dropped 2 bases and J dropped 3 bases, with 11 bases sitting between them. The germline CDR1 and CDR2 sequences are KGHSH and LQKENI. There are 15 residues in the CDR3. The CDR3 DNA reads TGTGCCAGCTCACCAGGTGACGGACTCAATCAGCCCCAGCATTTT. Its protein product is CASSPGDGLNQPQHF.

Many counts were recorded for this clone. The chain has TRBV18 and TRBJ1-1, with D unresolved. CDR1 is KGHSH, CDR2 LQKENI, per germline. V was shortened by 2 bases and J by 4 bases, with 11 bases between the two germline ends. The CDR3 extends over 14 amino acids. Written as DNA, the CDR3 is TGTGCCAGCTCACCAACAGTACACGTCACTGAAGCTTTCTTT. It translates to CASSPTVHVTEAFF.

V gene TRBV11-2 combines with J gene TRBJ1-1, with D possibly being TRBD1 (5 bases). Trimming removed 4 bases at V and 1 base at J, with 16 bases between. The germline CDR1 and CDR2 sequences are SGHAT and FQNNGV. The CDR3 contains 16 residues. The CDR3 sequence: CASSYPQKTANTEAFF. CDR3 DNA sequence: TGTGCCAGCAGCTACCCCCAAAAGACAGCGAACACTGAAGCTTTCTTT. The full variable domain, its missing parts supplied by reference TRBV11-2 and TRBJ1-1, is EAGVAQSPRYKIIEKRQSVAFWCNPISGHATLYWYQQILGQGPKLLIQFQNNGVVDDSQLPKDRFSAERLKGVDSTLKIQPAKLEDSAVYLCASSYPQKTANTEAFFGQGTRLTVV.

The CDR3 here is CASSPPGGREQYF. The CDR3 DNA reads as TGTGCCAGCAGCCCCCCGGGAGGGCGCGAGCAGTACTTC. The chain carries TRBV7-6 and TRBJ2-7; 8 nucleotides align to TRBD2. The germline gives CDR1 SGHVS, CDR2 FNYEAQ. The V and J ends lost 5 bases and 6 bases, in that order; junction bases with no gene match: 6. CDR3 length: 13 residues.